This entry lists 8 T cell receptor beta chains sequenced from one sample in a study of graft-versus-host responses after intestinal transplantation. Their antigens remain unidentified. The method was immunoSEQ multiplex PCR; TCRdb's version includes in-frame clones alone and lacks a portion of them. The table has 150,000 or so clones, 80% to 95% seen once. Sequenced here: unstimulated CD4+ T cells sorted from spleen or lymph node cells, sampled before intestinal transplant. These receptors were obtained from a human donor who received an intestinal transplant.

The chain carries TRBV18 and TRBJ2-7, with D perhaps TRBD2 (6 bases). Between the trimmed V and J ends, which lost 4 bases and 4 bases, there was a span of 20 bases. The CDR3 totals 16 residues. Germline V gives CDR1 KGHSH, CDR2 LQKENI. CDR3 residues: CASSQPGSLVPYEQYF. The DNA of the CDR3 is TGTGCCAGCTCACAACCCGGGAGCCTCGTTCCTTACGAGCAGTACTTC.

The CDR3 region is CASTPGTGFRETQYF. CDR3 DNA sequence: TGTGCCAGCACCCCCGGGACAGGGTTTAGGGAGACCCAGTACTTC. V and J are TRBV28 and TRBJ2-5, with 9 nucleotides matching TRBD1. J was trimmed by 5 bases and V by 7 bases; bases with no gene match: 11. This CDR3 spans 15 amino acids. Germline V gene sequence: CDR1 MDHEN, CDR2 SYDVKM.

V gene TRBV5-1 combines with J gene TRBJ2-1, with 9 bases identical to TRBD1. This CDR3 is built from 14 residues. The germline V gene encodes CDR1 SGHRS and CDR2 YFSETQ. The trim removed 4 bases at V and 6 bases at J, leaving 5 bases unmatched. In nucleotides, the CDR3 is TGCGCCAGCAGCCTAAGGACAGGGGTCAATGAGCAGTTCTTC. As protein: CASSLRTGVNEQFF.

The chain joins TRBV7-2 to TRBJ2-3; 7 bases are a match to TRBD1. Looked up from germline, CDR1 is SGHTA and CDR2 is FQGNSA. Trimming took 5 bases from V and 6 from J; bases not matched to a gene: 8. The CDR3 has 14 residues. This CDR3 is CASSIIQGIDTQYF. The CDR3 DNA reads TGTGCCAGCAGCATAATACAGGGGATCGATACGCAGTATTTT.

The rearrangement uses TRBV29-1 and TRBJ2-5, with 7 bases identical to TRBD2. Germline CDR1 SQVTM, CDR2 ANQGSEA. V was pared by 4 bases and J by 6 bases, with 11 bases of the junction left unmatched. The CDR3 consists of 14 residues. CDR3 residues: CSVGGAGDGKTQYF. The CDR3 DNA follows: TGCAGCGTTGGAGGGGCGGGAGATGGGAAGACCCAGTACTTC.

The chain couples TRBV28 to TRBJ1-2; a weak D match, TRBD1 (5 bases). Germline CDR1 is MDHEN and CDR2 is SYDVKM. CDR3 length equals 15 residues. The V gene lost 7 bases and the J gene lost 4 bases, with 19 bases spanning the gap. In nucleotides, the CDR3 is TGTGCCAGCACCGTACGGGACTCCAGCTCCTATGGCTACACCTTC. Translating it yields CASTVRDSSSYGYTF.

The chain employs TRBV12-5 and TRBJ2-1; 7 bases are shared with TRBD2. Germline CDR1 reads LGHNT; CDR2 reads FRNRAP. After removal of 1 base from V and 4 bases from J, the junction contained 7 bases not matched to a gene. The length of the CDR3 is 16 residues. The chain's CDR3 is CASGLARDYTYNEQFF. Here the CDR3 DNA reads TGTGCTAGTGGTTTGGCCCGGGACTACACATACAATGAGCAGTTCTTC.

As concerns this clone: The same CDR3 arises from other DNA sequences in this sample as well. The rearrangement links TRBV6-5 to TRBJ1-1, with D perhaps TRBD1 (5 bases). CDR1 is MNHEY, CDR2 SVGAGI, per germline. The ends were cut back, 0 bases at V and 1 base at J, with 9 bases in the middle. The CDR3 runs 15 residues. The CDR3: CASSYSNRPNTEAFF. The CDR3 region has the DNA TGTGCCAGCAGTTACTCGAACAGGCCGAACACTGAAGCTTTCTTT.